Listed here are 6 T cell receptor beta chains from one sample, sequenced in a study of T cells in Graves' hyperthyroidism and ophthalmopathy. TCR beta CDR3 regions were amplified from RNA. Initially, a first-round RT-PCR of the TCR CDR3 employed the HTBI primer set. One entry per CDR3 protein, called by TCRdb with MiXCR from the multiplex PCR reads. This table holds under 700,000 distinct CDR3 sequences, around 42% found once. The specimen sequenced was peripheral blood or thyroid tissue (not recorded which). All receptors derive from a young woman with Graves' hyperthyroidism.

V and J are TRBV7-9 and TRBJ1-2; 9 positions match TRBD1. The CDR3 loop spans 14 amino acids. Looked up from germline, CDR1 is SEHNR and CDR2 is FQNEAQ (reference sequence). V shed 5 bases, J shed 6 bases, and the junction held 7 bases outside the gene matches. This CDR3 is CASSQLGQGNGYTF. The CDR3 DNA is TGTGCCAGCAGCCAACTTGGACAGGGGAATGGCTACACCTTC. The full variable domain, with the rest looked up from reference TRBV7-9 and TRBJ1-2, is DTGVSQNPRHKITKRGQNVTFRCDPISEHNRLYWYRQTLGQGPEFLTYFQNEAQLEKSRLLSDRFSAERPKGSFSTLEIQRTEQGDSAMYLCASSQLGQGNGYTFGSGTRLTVV.

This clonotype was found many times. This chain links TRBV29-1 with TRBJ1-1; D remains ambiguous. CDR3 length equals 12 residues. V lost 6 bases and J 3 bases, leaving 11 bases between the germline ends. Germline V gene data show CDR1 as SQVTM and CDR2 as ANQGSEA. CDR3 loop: CSVSDTYTEAFF. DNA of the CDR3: TGCAGCGTGTCAGACACGTACACTGAAGCTTTCTTT.

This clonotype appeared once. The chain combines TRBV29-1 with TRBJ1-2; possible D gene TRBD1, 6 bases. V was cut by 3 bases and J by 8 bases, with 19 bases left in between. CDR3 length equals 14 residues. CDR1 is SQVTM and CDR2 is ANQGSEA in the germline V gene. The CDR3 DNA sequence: TGCAGCGTTGATAAACAGGGCAGGGTGTACGGCTACACCTTC. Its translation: CSVDKQGRVYGYTF.

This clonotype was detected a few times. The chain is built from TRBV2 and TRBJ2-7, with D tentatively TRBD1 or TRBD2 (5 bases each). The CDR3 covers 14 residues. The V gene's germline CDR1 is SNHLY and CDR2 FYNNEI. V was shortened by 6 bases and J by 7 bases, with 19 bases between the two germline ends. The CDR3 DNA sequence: TGTGCCAGCAGACCCGGGACCCAGTCTCGGGAGCAGTACTTC. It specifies CASRPGTQSREQYF.

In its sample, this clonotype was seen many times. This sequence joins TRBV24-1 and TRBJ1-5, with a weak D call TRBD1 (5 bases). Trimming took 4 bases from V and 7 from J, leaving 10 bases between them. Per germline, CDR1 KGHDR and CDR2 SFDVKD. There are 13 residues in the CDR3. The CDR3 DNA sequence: TGTGCCACCAGTGACGTCACAGGACAGCCCCAGCATTTT. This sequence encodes CATSDVTGQPQHF.

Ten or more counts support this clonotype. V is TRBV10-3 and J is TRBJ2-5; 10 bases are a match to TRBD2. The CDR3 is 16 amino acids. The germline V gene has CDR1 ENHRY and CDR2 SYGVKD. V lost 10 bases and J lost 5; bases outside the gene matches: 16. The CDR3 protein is CATRWTSGAPGETQYF. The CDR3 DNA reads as TGTGCCACCCGGTGGACTAGCGGTGCCCCCGGTGAGACCCAGTACTTC.